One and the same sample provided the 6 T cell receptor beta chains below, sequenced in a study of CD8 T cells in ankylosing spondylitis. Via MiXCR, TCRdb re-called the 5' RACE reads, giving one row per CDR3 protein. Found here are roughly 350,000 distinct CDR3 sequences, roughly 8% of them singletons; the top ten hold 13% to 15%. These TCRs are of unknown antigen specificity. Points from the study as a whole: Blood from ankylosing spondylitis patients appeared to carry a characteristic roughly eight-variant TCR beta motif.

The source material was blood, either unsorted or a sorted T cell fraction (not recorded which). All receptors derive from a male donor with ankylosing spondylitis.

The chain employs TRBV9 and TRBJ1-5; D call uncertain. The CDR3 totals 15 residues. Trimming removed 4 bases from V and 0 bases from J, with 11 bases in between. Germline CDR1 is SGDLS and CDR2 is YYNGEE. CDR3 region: CASSSAGDSNQPQHF. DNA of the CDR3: TGTGCCAGCAGCTCAGCCGGGGATAGCAATCAGCCCCAGCATTTT.

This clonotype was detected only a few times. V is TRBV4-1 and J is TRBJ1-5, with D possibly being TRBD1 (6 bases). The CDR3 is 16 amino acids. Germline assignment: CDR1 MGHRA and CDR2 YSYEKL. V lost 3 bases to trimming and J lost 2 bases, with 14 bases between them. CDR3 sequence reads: CASSQYDRLGNQPQHF. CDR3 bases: TGCGCCAGCAGCCAGTACGACAGGCTTGGCAATCAGCCCCAGCATTTT.

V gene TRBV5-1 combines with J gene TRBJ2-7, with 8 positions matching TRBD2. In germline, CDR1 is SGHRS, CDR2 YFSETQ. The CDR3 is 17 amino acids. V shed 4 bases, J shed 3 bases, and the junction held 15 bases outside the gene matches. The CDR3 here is CASSHRPPGLVVYEQYF. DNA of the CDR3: TGCGCCAGCAGCCACCGCCCCCCGGGACTAGTGGTCTACGAGCAGTACTTC. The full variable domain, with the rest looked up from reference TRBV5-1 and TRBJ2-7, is KAGVTQTPRYLIKTRGQQVTLSCSPISGHRSVSWYQQTPGQGLQFLFEYFSETQRNKGNFPGRFSGRQFSNSRSEMNVSTLELGDSALYLCASSHRPPGLVVYEQYFGPGTRLTVT.

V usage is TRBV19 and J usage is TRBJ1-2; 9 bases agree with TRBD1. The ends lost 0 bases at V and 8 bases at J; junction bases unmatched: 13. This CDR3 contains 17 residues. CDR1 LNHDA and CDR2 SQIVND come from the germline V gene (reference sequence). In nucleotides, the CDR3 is TGTGCCAGTAGTATAGATCGGTTCACAGGGGGCGCAAAGGGCTACACCTTC. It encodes CASSIDRFTGGAKGYTF.

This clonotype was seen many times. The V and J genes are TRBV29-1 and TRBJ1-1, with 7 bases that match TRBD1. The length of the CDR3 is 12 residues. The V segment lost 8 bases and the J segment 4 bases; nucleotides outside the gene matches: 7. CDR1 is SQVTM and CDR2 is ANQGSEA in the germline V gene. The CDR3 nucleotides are TGCAGCACCACGACAGGGCTCACTGAAGCTTTCTTT. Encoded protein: CSTTTGLTEAFF. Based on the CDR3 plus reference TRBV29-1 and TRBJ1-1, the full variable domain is SAVISQKPSRDICQRGTSLTIQCQVDSQVTMMFWYRQQPGQSLTLIATANQGSEATYESGFVIDKFPISRPNLTFSTLTVSNMSPEDSSIYLCSTTTGLTEAFFGQGTRLTVV.

The CDR3 coding sequence is TGTGCCGCTAGTTATACCGCTAGCGGGACCTACGAGCAGTACTTC. Protein product: CAASYTASGTYEQYF. The chain recombines TRBV6-5 with TRBJ2-7, with 9 bases lining up with TRBD2. The junction had 13 bases not matched to a gene; V was cut back by 11 bases and J by 2 bases. CDR1 is MNHEY and CDR2 is SVGAGI in the germline V gene. This CDR3 is 15 amino acids long.